Below are 3 T cell receptor beta chains sequenced from a single sample in a study of Siglec-9 on CD8 T cells in melanoma. Measured with immunoSEQ multiplex PCR; TCRdb has only the in-frame clones, and not every one. The sample carries some 39,000 clones, about 86% recorded once. The source material was Siglec-9- CD8+ T cells sorted from blood. These receptors were taken from a human donor in good health.

V is TRBV6-5 and J is TRBJ1-5; 7 bases align to TRBD1. The CDR3 consists of 13 residues. V lost 6 bases and J lost 6; bases outside the gene matches: 5. The germline CDR1 and CDR2 sequences are MNHEY and SVGAGI. CDR3 in amino acids: CASSPGGGQPQHF. In DNA, the CDR3 is TGTGCCAGCAGCCCAGGGGGAGGTCAGCCCCAGCATTTT.

The CDR3 DNA is TGTGCCAGCAGCGTCGGACAGTTCGGTGATGGCTACACCTTC. Its translation: CASSVGQFGDGYTF. The chain combines TRBV7-9 with TRBJ1-2; possible D gene TRBD1, 6 bases. The germline V gene has CDR1 SEHNR and CDR2 FQNEAQ (reference sequence). V lost 5 bases, J lost 6 bases, and 16 bases lay in between. This CDR3 comprises 14 residues.

This clone was picked up one time. V is TRBV5-1 and J is TRBJ2-1; 12 nucleotides align to TRBD2. The CDR3 contains 17 residues. Germline V CDR1 and CDR2: SGHRS, YFSETQ. The J segment lost 5 bases and the V segment lost 0 bases, leaving 6 bases of the junction unmatched. The CDR3, as DNA: TGCGCCAGCAGCTTGGCCTTGAGACTAGCGGGAGACAATGAGCAGTTCTTC. This sequence encodes CASSLALRLAGDNEQFF. The complete variable domain, with remaining parts taken from reference TRBV5-1 and TRBJ2-1, reads KAGVTQTPRYLIKTRGQQVTLSCSPISGHRSVSWYQQTPGQGLQFLFEYFSETQRNKGNFPGRFSGRQFSNSRSEMNVSTLELGDSALYLCASSLALRLAGDNEQFFGPGTRLTVL.